This T cell receptor (beta chain) comes out of a study of sequential checkpoint blockade in melanoma. In the study overall: Arm A got nivolumab then ipilimumab; arm B the reverse, 1:1. Overall study findings and caveats: Rising tumor T-cell fraction and clonality meant about 30 times likelier benefit. PD-L1 staining and CD8+ counts, not mutational load, tracked tumor T-cell clonality.

Clones were sequenced by immunoSEQ multiplex PCR, and TCRdb holds only the in-frame ones, with some missing. The data contain 4,500 to 6,000 clones, roughly 26% of them singletons. The treatment: randomized to nivolumab then ipilimumab (arm A) or the reverse (arm B). This clone was observed at least ten times. What it binds is unknown. CDR3 size: 17 residues. After removal of 7 bases from V and 2 bases from J, the junction contained 13 bases not matched to a gene. Germline lookup yields CDR1 SGHNT and CDR2 YENEEA. Sequenced material: tumor tissue (inferred from file names), taken from a patient given nivolumab and ipilimumab in sequence. The source of this sequence is a human donor with melanoma. The rearrangement joins TRBV11-3 to TRBJ1-1; 10 bases agree with TRBD1. The CDR3 sequence: CASTKRGTGDFNTEAFF. CDR3 nucleotide sequence: TGTGCCAGCACCAAAAGAGGGACAGGGGATTTTAACACTGAAGCTTTCTTT.